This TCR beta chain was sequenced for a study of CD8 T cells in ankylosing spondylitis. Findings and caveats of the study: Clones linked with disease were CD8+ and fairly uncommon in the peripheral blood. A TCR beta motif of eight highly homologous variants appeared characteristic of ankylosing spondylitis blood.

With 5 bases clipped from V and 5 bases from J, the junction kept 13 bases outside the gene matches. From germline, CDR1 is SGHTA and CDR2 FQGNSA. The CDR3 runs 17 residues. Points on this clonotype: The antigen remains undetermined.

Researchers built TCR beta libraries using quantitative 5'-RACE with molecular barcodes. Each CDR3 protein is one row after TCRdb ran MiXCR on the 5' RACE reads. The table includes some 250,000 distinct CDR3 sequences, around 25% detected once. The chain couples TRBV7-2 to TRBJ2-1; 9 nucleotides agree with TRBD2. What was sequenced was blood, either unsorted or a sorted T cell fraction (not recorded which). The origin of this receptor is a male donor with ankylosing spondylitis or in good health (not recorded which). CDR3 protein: CASSTPPGAGGHNEQFF. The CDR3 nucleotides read TGTGCCAGCAGCACGCCTCCCGGGGCGGGGGGGCACAATGAGCAGTTCTTC.